The clone carrying this T cell receptor beta chain was counted a single time. Patients with autoimmune history or systemic immunosuppression were excluded. Germline-derived CDR1 and CDR2 are MNHNS and SASEGT. Trimming took off 0 bases at V and 1 base at J, with 9 bases between the two ends. The CDR3 consists of 16 residues. Clones were read by immunoSEQ multiplex PCR, and TCRdb kept only the in-frame ones, dropping some. The sample shows roughly 40,000 clones, 80% to 90% of them seen only once. This sample was included in a study of OX40 agonist ivuxolimab in advanced cancers. Study overall: Of the participants, more than 35% had some prior anti-PD-1, anti-PD-L1 or anti-CTLA-4 therapy, which was allowed.

The source material was CD4+ or CD8+ T cells sorted from blood, sampled in a trial of the OX40 agonist ivuxolimab. The clonotype originates from an adult with an advanced solid tumor such as melanoma, head and neck, liver or kidney cancer. J is TRBJ1-4 and V is TRBV6-1, with D perhaps matching TRBD1 (5 bases). CDR3 coding DNA: TGTGCCAGCAGTGAAGCGTGGGGCAGAACTAATGAAAAACTGTTTTTT. It translates to CASSEAWGRTNEKLFF.